A selection of T cell receptor beta chains follows, all from one sample in a study of glioma-infiltrating T cells after dendritic cell vaccination. The repertoire was sequenced with immunoSEQ multiplex PCR; TCRdb's copy has only in-frame clones and lacks some. The data contain fewer than 95,000 clones, around 85% of them singletons. Sequenced material: blood, taken after dendritic cell vaccination. The receptors come from a human donor with glioblastoma. Both conserved end residues are trimmed from each CDR3.

TRBV2	TRBJ1-5	ASSTLEQGRQPQH
TRBV19	TRBJ2-7	ASSILWGQGHSYEQY
TRBV2	TRBJ1-2	ASSETNPGQGFGYT
TRBV9	TRBJ1-2	ASSVAGGFDGYT
TRBV9	TRBJ1-1	ASSAQVQGGAF
TRBV21-1	TRBJ2-7	ASSSRAPGQGHSEPTYEQY
TRBV7-2	TRBJ1-5	ASSTRTGVNQPQH
TRBV7-2	TRBJ1-5	ASSLEGAMGQPQH
TRBV29-1	TRBJ2-5	SVEGGTGVGQETQY
TRBV27	TRBJ1-2	ASSSRLSYGYT
TRBV15	TRBJ2-1	ATSRERGGRGEQF
TRBV7-6	TRBJ2-1	ASSLASGGSSYNEQF
TRBV7-6	NA	ASSLGDRGNSYEQY
TRBV15	TRBJ2-5	ATRPRQGQQETQY
TRBV6-4	TRBJ2-3	ASSDSSGGHTDTQY
TRBV7-8	TRBJ2-7	ASSYSDRGLYEQY
TRBV7-9	TRBJ1-2	ASSLGGAGGPTGYT
TRBV30	TRBJ1-5	AWKPQGRWNQPQH
TRBV7-8	TRBJ2-7	ASSRTINTVTRPYEQY
TRBV9	TRBJ1-4	ASSLRGQTTNEKLF
TRBV18	TRBJ2-5	ASSLSETQY
TRBV9	TRBJ2-3	ASSVLGQGADTDTQY
TRBV28	TRBJ1-1	ASSSQGRYTEAF
TRBV13	TRBJ2-1	ASSQEGWPGVYNEQF
TRBV19	TRBJ1-5	ASSTDRAAGAQPQH
TRBV6-6	TRBJ1-5	ASSRRTSTNDQPQH